One T cell receptor (beta chain) is described in this entry. The sample is drawn from a study of T cell changes during pregnancy in multiple sclerosis. CDR3 length equals 12 residues. The V gene's germline CDR1 is LNHDA and CDR2 SQIVND (reference sequence). V lost 2 bases, J lost 6 bases, and 7 bases lay in between. Measured with immunoSEQ multiplex PCR; TCRdb has only the in-frame clones, and not every one. Here the sample spans around 56,000 clones, roughly nine tenths being singletons. This chain links TRBV19 with TRBJ1-2; D perhaps matches TRBD1 (5 bases). This specimen was CD4+ T cells from peripheral blood mononuclear cells, taken in the third trimester of pregnancy. The sequence was obtained from a female donor with multiple sclerosis, enrolled in a pregnancy study. The CDR3 region is CASSISGHGYTF. The CDR3 coding sequence is TGTGCCAGTAGTATATCAGGGCATGGCTACACCTTC.